Listed below are T cell receptor beta chains from one sample, sequenced in a study of blood T cell repertoires in COVID-19. Assay: immunoSEQ multiplex PCR; the TCRdb copy retains only in-frame clones and omits some. The data contain under 350,000 clones, around 90% of them singletons. The specimen was PBMCs or T cells enriched from blood (not recorded which). The receptors stem from a man aged 60-69 years who had recovered from COVID-19. Both conserved end residues are part of each CDR3. The D gene is left open where the match is weak. Not every row has a clone size; where given, it reads once, few, many or a size class.

abundance,d_gene,v_gene,j_gene,CDR3nt,CDR3aa
once,TRBD2,TRBV5-4,TRBJ2-3,TGTGCCAGCAGCTCAGGCGCGACTAGCGGGATACGCACAGATACGCAGTATTTT,CASSSGATSGIRTDTQYF
-,-,TRBV30,TRBJ2-1,TGTGCCTGGAGTTCAGGGAATGGGAATGAGCAGTTCTTC,CAWSSGNGNEQFF
-,-,TRBV6-1,TRBJ1-1,TGTGCCAGCAGTGAATCGACTCCAGGGTACACTGAAGCTTTCTTT,CASSESTPGYTEAFF
-,-,TRBV7-2,TRBJ1-2,TGTGCCAGCAGCTATCCCAACAGAGAAGCTAACTATGGCTACACCTTC,CASSYPNREANYGYTF
-,TRBD2,TRBV10-3,TRBJ2-7,TGTGCCATCAGTGAGACTGGCGGGGGGGCCGAGCAGTACTTC,CAISETGGGAEQYF
-,TRBD2,TRBV4-3,TRBJ2-5,TGCGCCAGCAGCCAAGACTTGCGGGGGGCCCGTGAGACCCAGTACTTC,CASSQDLRGARETQYF
-,TRBD1,TRBV9,TRBJ1-1,TGTGCCAGCAGCGTTGCAGGGGGGAACACTGAAGCTTTCTTT,CASSVAGGNTEAFF
-,TRBD1,TRBV5-8,TRBJ1-5,TGTGCCAGCAGCCGGGGACAGGGGGCGCGTAACAATCAGCCCCAGCATTTT,CASSRGQGARNNQPQHF
-,-,TRBV18,TRBJ1-5,TGTGCCAGCTCACCGTCAGGTGACCAGCCCCAGCATTTT,CASSPSGDQPQHF
-,TRBD1,TRBV7-9,TRBJ2-1,TGTGCCAGCAGCTCTCCGGGACAGCTACACAATGAGCAGTTCTTC,CASSSPGQLHNEQFF
-,-,TRBV5-1,TRBJ2-7,TGCGCCAGCAGCTTGACTGGGAGGAGCCAGACAGAGCAGTACTTC,CASSLTGRSQTEQYF
-,TRBD1,TRBV7-8,TRBJ1-4,TGTGCCAGCAGCCGATGGACAGGGGACGGGTGGGCTAATGAAAAACTGTTTTTT,CASSRWTGDGWANEKLFF
-,-,TRBV6-2/TRBV6-3,TRBJ2-1,TGTGCCAGCAGTTACAGGGGGGGCCTGAGGAATGAGCAGTTCTTC,CASSYRGGLRNEQFF
-,TRBD1,TRBV6-5,TRBJ1-5,TGTGCCAGCAGTTACTCCAGGGGGGATAGCAATCAGCCCCAGCATTTT,CASSYSRGDSNQPQHF
-,-,TRBV11-3,TRBJ1-2,TGTGCCAGCAGCAGAGACACCTATCTCGGCTATGGCTACACCTTC,CASSRDTYLGYGYTF
once,-,TRBV5-4,TRBJ1-1,TGTGCCAGCAGCTCGCCTTCAGGGCCGGGTTCTGAAGCTTTCTTT,CASSSPSGPGSEAFF
-,-,TRBV20-1,TRBJ1-1,TGCAGTGCTAGGGGGGGTACTGAAGCTTTCTTT,CSARGGTEAFF
few,-,TRBV19,TRBJ1-2,TGTGCCAGTAGTAAGACGGGTGGTTCGAGCGGGGACTATGGCTACACCTTC,CASSKTGGSSGDYGYTF
-,-,TRBV6-5,TRBJ1-1,TGTGCCAGCAGTAACAGGGCCCGGGCTTTCTTT,CASSNRARAFF
-,TRBD1,TRBV29-1,TRBJ1-6,TGCAGCGTAGCTACCGGGACAGCTTATAATTCACCCCTCCACTTT,CSVATGTAYNSPLHF
-,-,TRBV7-3,TRBJ2-1,TGTGCCAGCAGCTTGGGCTTTGTGACGGATTACAATGAGCAGTTCTTC,CASSLGFVTDYNEQFF
-,-,TRBV9,TRBJ1-6,TGTGCCAGCAGCGGTTCAGGGTGGTATAATTCACCCCTCCACTTT,CASSGSGWYNSPLHF
-,-,TRBV19,TRBJ2-1,TGTGCCAGTATGTCCATTGAGGCCACAACATACAATGAGCAGTTCTTC,CASMSIEATTYNEQFF
-,TRBD1,TRBV11-2,TRBJ1-2,TGTGCCAGCAGCTTAGGGGGACAGGTGGTTGGCTACACCTTC,CASSLGGQVVGYTF
-,TRBD1,TRBV6-5,TRBJ2-2,TGTGCCAGCAAGAGCAGACAGGGGGGCACCGGGGAGCTGTTTTTT,CASKSRQGGTGELFF
-,TRBD2,TRBV6-2/TRBV6-3,TRBJ2-3,TGTGCCAGCAGTTACTCAACCACTTCTGCGGGAGGGCCCATGGCGCAGTATTTT,CASSYSTTSAGGPMAQYF
-,-,TRBV5-1,TRBJ1-1,TGCGCCAGCAGCTCAACCATGGGGCACACTGAAGCTTTCTTT,CASSSTMGHTEAFF
-,TRBD2,TRBV10-3,TRBJ2-1,TGTGCCACCACTAGCGGGGTGGACAATGAGCAGTTCTTC,CATTSGVDNEQFF
-,TRBD2,TRBV4-1,TRBJ2-1,TGCGCCAGCAGCCAAGATCTAGGGCTAGCGGGGGCCGGGTCCTACAATGAGCAGTTCTTC,CASSQDLGLAGAGSYNEQFF
-,-,TRBV10-1,TRBJ2-1,TGCGCCAGCAGTGGAGGAGGGATGAATGAGCAGTTCTTC,CASSGGGMNEQFF
-,TRBD2,TRBV6-1,TRBJ2-1,TGTGCCAGCAGTGAAGGTAATAGCGGGAGTTGGAATGAGCAGTTCTTC,CASSEGNSGSWNEQFF
-,TRBD2,TRBV5-1,TRBJ2-1,TGCGCCAGCAGCTTGGAGGCACTAGCGGGCAACAATGAGCAGTTCTTC,CASSLEALAGNNEQFF
-,TRBD1,TRBV18,TRBJ1-4,TGTGCCAGCTCACCGATGCAATACAGCCGCGGGACAGGGGATTATGCAACTAATGAAAAACTGTTTTTT,CASSPMQYSRGTGDYATNEKLFF
-,-,TRBV5-1,TRBJ1-1,TGCGCCAGCAGCTTGGAAACGCTAACTGAAGCTTTCTTT,CASSLETLTEAFF
-,TRBD2,TRBV19,TRBJ2-7,TGTGCCAGTAGTATACTACGACTAGCGGGAGGGCTCGACGAGCAGTACTTC,CASSILRLAGGLDEQYF